These T cell receptor beta chains were read from a single sample in a study of CD8+ T cells in alopecia areata. The method was immunoSEQ multiplex PCR; TCRdb's version includes in-frame clones alone and lacks a portion of them. The sample lists roughly 150,000 clones, 80% to 90% occurring once. The source material was CD8+ T cells sorted from blood, sampled at week 0. All receptors derive from a human donor with alopecia areata. Both conserved end residues are part of each CDR3. D genes are given only for firm matches. Only some rows state a clone size, as once, few, many or a class for expanded clones.

V gene	J gene	D gene	clone size	CDR3 DNA	CDR3 protein
TRBV7-9	TRBJ2-3	TRBD2	-	TGTGCCAGCAGCCCCCTGGTGGGAGCGGGAGGGCCCAAAGATACGCAGTATTTT	CASSPLVGAGGPKDTQYF
TRBV6-6	TRBJ2-5	-	-	TGTGCCAGCAGTCCTGACACGTCCGAGACCCAGTACTTC	CASSPDTSETQYF
TRBV7-8	TRBJ1-1	TRBD1	-	TGTGCCAGCAGCTTGGGACAGGAAAAATATGAAGCTTTCTTT	CASSLGQEKYEAFF
TRBV29-1	TRBJ1-5	TRBD1	-	TGCAGCGTTGAAACGGACAGGGTGAGGCAGCCCCAGCATTTT	CSVETDRVRQPQHF
TRBV11-3	TRBJ1-2	TRBD1	once	TGTGCCAGCAGCTTACCCCTCCGGACAGGGGGCGTCTATGGCTACACCTTC	CASSLPLRTGGVYGYTF
TRBV6-6	TRBJ2-7	-	-	TGTGCCAGCAGTCCCGGACCCTACGAGCAGTACTTC	CASSPGPYEQYF
TRBV7-9	TRBJ2-5	TRBD1	-	TGTGCCAGCAGCCTTGATCCGGGACAGCCGGCAGAGACCCAGTACTTC	CASSLDPGQPAETQYF
TRBV29-1	TRBJ2-1	-	-	TGCAGCGTTGAATATGTCCATGAGCAGTTCTTC	CSVEYVHEQFF
TRBV27	TRBJ2-7	-	-	TGTGCCAGCAGTGTGGGCACCAACTACGAGCAGTACTTC	CASSVGTNYEQYF
TRBV14	TRBJ2-7	-	-	TGTGCCAGCAGCCAAGGATCCCGTGGATCCTACGAGCAGTACTTC	CASSQGSRGSYEQYF
TRBV25-1	TRBJ1-1	TRBD1	-	TGTGCCAGCTCAACCGACAGGGATATTAACACTGAAGCTTTCTTT	CASSTDRDINTEAFF
TRBV11-2	TRBJ1-2	TRBD1	-	TGTGCCAGCAGCTCGGGACAGCCCTATGGCTACACCTTC	CASSSGQPYGYTF
TRBV5-6	TRBJ1-1	-	-	TGTGCCAGCAGCTTGGGACCCCCTGGGAACACTGAAGCTTTCTTT	CASSLGPPGNTEAFF
TRBV7-9	TRBJ1-1	-	-	TGTGCCAGCAGCTTAGGCGAACCGGAAGCTTTCTTT	CASSLGEPEAFF
TRBV10-3	TRBJ2-7	TRBD2	-	TGTGCCATCAGAAACTCCGGGACTAGCGGCCCCGCCTACGAGCAGTACTTC	CAIRNSGTSGPAYEQYF
TRBV30	TRBJ2-1	-	once	TGTGCCTGGATTCCAGCCAGTTACAATGAGCAGTTCTTC	CAWIPASYNEQFF
TRBV7-9	TRBJ2-5	-	-	TGTGCCAGCAGCTTAGACTCTGAGACCCAGTACTTC	CASSLDSETQYF
TRBV30	TRBJ2-5	TRBD2	-	TGTGCCTGGAGTGGGTTAGCGGGCAGTCAAGAGACCCAGTACTTC	CAWSGLAGSQETQYF
TRBV19	TRBJ2-7	TRBD2	once	TGTGCCAGTAGTCGGACTAGCGGCTCCTACGAGCAGTACTTC	CASSRTSGSYEQYF
TRBV10-2	TRBJ2-7	-	-	TGCGCCAGCAGTGAGTCTGGGAGATTCTACGAGCAGTACTTC	CASSESGRFYEQYF
TRBV5-4	TRBJ2-1	TRBD2	few	TGTGCCAGCAGCTTACTAGCGGAAGTAAACAATGAGCAGTTCTTC	CASSLLAEVNNEQFF
TRBV6-5	TRBJ2-7	TRBD2	-	TGTGCCAGCAGTTATTCGGCTAGCGGGAGCTACGAGCAGTACTTC	CASSYSASGSYEQYF
TRBV19	TRBJ2-5	-	few	TGTGCCAGTAGTGTGCCATATGGGCCCCAAGAGACCCAGTACTTC	CASSVPYGPQETQYF
TRBV11-2	TRBJ2-3	-	-	TGTGCCAGCAGCTTAGTGGGGTCAGGGGCGCAGTATTTT	CASSLVGSGAQYF
TRBV27	TRBJ2-1	-	-	TGTGCCAGCAGTGCCGGACTAACCCTTTACAATGAGCGGTTCTTC	CASSAGLTLYNERFF